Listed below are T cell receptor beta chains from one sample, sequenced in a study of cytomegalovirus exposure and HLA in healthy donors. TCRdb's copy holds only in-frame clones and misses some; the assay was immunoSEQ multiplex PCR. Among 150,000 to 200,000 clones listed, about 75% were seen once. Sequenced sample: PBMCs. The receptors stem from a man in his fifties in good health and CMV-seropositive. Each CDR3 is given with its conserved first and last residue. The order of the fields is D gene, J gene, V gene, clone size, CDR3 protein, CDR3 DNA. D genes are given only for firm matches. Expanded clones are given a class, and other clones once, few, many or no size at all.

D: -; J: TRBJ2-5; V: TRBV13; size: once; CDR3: CASTGGRETQYF; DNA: TGTGCCAGCACAGGGGGGCGGGAGACCCAGTACTTC
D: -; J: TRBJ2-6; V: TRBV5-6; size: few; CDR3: CASSLGTNSGANVLTF; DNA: TGTGCCAGCAGCTTGGGAACAAACTCTGGGGCCAACGTCCTGACTTTC
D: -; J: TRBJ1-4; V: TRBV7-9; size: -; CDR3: CASSFGQATNEKLFF; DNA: TGTGCCAGCAGCTTCGGACAAGCAACTAATGAAAAACTGTTTTTT
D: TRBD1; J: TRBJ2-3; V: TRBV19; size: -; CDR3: CASSGKGRGHGTDTQYF; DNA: TGTGCCAGTAGTGGGAAGGGCAGGGGGCATGGCACAGATACGCAGTATTTT
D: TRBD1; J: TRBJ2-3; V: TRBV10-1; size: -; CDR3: CASSEEGAESPDTQYF; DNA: TGCGCCAGCAGTGAAGAGGGGGCTGAATCCCCAGATACGCAGTATTTT
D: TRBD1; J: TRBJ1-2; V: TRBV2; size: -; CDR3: CARGGQGIYGYTF; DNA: TGTGCCAGGGGGGGACAGGGGATCTATGGCTACACCTTC
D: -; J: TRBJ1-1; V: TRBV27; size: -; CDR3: CASSLSWQGIHTEAFF; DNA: TGTGCCAGCAGTTTATCGTGGCAGGGGATTCACACTGAAGCTTTCTTT
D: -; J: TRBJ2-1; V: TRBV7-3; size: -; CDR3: CASSAQGGGYNEQFF; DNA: TGTGCCAGCAGTGCGCAGGGGGGTGGCTACAATGAGCAGTTCTTC
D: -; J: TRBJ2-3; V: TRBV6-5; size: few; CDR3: CAIRDWSTDTQYF; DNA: TGTGCCATTAGGGACTGGAGCACAGATACGCAGTATTTT
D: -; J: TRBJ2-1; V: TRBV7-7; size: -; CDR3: CASSPIGLYNEQFF; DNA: TGTGCCAGCAGCCCCATTGGGCTCTACAATGAGCAGTTCTTC
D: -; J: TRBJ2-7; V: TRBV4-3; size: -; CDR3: CASSQDASSYEQYF; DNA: TGCGCCAGCAGCCAAGATGCGAGCTCCTACGAGCAGTACTTC
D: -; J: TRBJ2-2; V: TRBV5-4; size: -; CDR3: CASSIKTGELFF; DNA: TGTGCCAGCAGCATTAAAACCGGGGAGCTGTTTTTT
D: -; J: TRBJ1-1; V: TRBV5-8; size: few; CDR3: CASIWELNTEAFF; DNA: TGTGCCAGCATCTGGGAGTTGAACACTGAAGCTTTCTTT
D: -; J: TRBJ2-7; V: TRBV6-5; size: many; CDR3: CASNDPGSNEQYF; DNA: TGTGCCAGCAATGACCCGGGGTCCAACGAGCAGTACTTC
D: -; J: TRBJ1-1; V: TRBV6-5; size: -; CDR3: CASSYSTGNTEAFF; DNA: TGTGCCAGCAGTTACTCGACAGGGAACACTGAAGCTTTCTTT
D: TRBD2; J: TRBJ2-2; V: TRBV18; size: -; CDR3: CASFPQGLAGANTGELFF; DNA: TGTGCCAGCTTTCCGCAGGGACTAGCGGGGGCGAACACCGGGGAGCTGTTTTTT
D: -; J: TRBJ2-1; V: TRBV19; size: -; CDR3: CASSIFGSDNEQFF; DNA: TGTGCCAGTAGTATCTTCGGGTCCGACAATGAGCAGTTCTTC